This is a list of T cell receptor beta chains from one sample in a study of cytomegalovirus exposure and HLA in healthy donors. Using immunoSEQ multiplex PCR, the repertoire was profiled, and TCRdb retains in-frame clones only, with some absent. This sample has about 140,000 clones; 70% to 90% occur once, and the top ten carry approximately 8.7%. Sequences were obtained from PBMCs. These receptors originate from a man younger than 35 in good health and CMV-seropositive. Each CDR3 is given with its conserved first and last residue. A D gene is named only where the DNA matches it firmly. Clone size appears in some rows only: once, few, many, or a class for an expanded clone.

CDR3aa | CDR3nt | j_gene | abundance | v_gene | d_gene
CASSHGRLVSAGEQYF | TGCGCCAGCAGCCACGGGAGACTAGTCTCCGCGGGCGAGCAGTACTTC | TRBJ2-7 | NA | TRBV4-1 | NA
CASSFNGTGVPYEQYF | TGTGCCAGCAGCTTTAATGGGACAGGGGTTCCCTACGAGCAGTACTTC | TRBJ2-7 | NA | TRBV12-1 | NA
CASSLLSGDGVGETQYF | TGTGCCAGCAGCTTACTCTCCGGAGATGGTGTCGGAGAGACCCAGTACTTC | TRBJ2-5 | NA | TRBV5-6 | NA
CAWSQGGNTEAFF | TGTGCCTGGAGCCAGGGCGGGAACACTGAAGCTTTCTTT | TRBJ1-1 | NA | TRBV30 | NA
CASSGLTGMSNGNTIYF | TGTGCCAGCAGTGGACTTACAGGGATGTCAAATGGAAACACCATATATTTT | TRBJ1-3 | NA | TRBV25-1 | NA
CASSQEPGTSGRYNEQFF | TGCGCCAGCAGCCAGGAACCCGGGACTAGCGGGAGGTACAATGAGCAGTTCTTC | TRBJ2-1 | NA | TRBV4-1 | TRBD2
CAWSAGTGRLEAFF | TGTGCCTGGAGTGCGGGGACAGGGCGACTTGAAGCTTTCTTT | TRBJ1-1 | NA | TRBV30 | TRBD1
CASSQGEGATMSEQFF | TGCGCCAGCAGCCAAGGCGAAGGGGCGACAATGAGTGAGCAGTTCTTC | TRBJ2-1 | NA | TRBV4-1 | NA
CASSLTPTDLTDTQYF | TGTGCCAGCAGCTTAACCCCGACAGACCTCACAGATACGCAGTATTTT | TRBJ2-3 | once | TRBV7-3 | NA
CASSVSVSSTDTQYF | TGTGCCAGCAGCGTAAGCGTCAGTAGCACAGATACGCAGTATTTT | TRBJ2-3 | NA | TRBV9 | NA
CASSFRDRGPGEQFF | TGTGCCAGCAGCTTCAGGGACAGGGGACCGGGTGAGCAGTTCTTC | TRBJ2-1 | NA | TRBV7-9 | TRBD1
CASSDLGQGTYEQYF | TGTGCCAGCAGTGATCTTGGGCAGGGGACCTACGAGCAGTACTTC | TRBJ2-7 | NA | TRBV2 | NA
CASRPGTGGGYGYTF | TGTGCCAGCAGACCCGGGACAGGGGGCGGGTATGGCTACACCTTC | TRBJ1-2 | once | TRBV28 | TRBD1
CASSEIMTDANYGYTF | TGTGCCAGCAGTGAGATTATGACAGATGCTAACTATGGCTACACCTTC | TRBJ1-2 | NA | TRBV25-1 | NA
CASRRRFGTYEQYF | TGTGCCAGCAGGAGGCGATTTGGGACATACGAGCAGTACTTC | TRBJ2-7 | NA | TRBV13 | NA
CASSLQAGGTDTQYF | TGCGCCAGCAGCTTGCAGGCGGGGGGGACAGATACGCAGTATTTT | TRBJ2-3 | NA | TRBV5-1 | TRBD2
CAWSVRRIGGAVEETQYF | TGTGCCTGGAGTGTACGGAGGATAGGGGGAGCAGTAGAAGAGACCCAGTACTTC | TRBJ2-5 | NA | TRBV30 | NA
CASSEGWQGGEKLFF | TGTGCCAGCAGTGAAGGTTGGCAGGGCGGTGAAAAACTGTTTTTT | TRBJ1-4 | many | TRBV2 | NA
CASSQDPAQPYEQYF | TGTGCCAGCAGCCAAGATCCGGCACAGCCCTACGAGCAGTACTTC | TRBJ2-7 | NA | TRBV4-2 | NA
CASSPHEQGTQYF | TGTGCCAGCTCACCACACGAACAGGGGACCCAGTACTTC | TRBJ2-5 | NA | TRBV18 | NA
CAWSLYGSGTQYF | TGTGCCTGGAGTCTCTACGGATCAGGGACCCAGTACTTC | TRBJ2-5 | NA | TRBV30 | NA
CASSPSPHRGPYEQYF | TGTGCCAGCAGCCCTAGTCCACACAGGGGGCCTTACGAGCAGTACTTC | TRBJ2-7 | NA | TRBV11-2 | TRBD1
CASSYQAGSTEAFF | TGTGCCAGCAGTTACCAAGCGGGTTCCACTGAAGCTTTCTTT | TRBJ1-1 | NA | TRBV6-5 | NA
CSGTGDSYEQYF | TGCAGCGGGACAGGGGATTCCTACGAGCAGTACTTC | TRBJ2-7 | NA | TRBV29-1 | TRBD1
CASTFSLYNEQFF | TGTGCCAGCACTTTTAGCCTTTACAATGAGCAGTTCTTC | TRBJ2-1 | NA | TRBV5-4 | NA
CASSPQGQDPATNEKLFF | TGTGCCAGTAGTCCCCAGGGACAGGACCCTGCAACTAATGAAAAACTGTTTTTT | TRBJ1-4 | NA | TRBV19 | TRBD1